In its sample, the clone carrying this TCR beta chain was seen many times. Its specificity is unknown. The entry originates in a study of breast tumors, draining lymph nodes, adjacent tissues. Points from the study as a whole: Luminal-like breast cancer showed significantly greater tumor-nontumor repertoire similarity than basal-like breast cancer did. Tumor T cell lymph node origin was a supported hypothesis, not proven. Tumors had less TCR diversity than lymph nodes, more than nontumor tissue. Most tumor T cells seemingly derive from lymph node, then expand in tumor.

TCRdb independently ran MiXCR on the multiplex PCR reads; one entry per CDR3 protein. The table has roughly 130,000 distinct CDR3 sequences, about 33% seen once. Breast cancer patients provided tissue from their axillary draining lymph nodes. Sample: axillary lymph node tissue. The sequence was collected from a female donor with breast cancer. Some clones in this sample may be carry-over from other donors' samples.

CDR3: CASSSTVGPGRVEQFF. CDR3 bases: TGTGCCAGCAGCTCCACCGTGGGCCCAGGGAGGGTAGAGCAGTTCTTC. This chain uses TRBV7-3 with TRBJ2-1; 7 bases agree with TRBD2. The CDR3 totals 16 residues. The germline V gene encodes CDR1 SGHTA and CDR2 FQGTGA. The junction had 16 bases not matched to a gene; V was cut back by 4 bases and J by 10 bases.